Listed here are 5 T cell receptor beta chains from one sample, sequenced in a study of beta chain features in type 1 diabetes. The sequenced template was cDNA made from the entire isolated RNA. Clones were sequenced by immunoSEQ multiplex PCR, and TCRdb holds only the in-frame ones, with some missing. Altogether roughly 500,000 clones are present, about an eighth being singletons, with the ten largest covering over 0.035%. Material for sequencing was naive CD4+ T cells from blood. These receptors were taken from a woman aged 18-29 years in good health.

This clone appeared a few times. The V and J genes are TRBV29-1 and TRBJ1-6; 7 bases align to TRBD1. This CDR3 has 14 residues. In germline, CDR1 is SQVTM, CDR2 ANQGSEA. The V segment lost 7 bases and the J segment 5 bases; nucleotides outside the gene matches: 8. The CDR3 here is CSGRTGGDNSPLHF. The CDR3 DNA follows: TGCAGCGGGAGGACAGGAGGAGATAATTCACCCCTCCACTTT. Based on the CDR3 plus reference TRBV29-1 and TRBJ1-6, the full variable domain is SAVISQKPSRDICQRGTSLTIQCQVDSQVTMMFWYRQQPGQSLTLIATANQGSEATYESGFVIDKFPISRPNLTFSTLTVSNMSPEDSSIYLCSGRTGGDNSPLHFGNGTRLTVT.

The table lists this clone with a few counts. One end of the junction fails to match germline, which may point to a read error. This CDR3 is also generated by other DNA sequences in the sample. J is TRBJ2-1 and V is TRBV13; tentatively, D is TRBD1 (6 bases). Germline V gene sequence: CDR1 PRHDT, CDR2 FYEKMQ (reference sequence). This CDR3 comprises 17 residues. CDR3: CASSPKGPGKGDNEQFF. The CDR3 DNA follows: TGCGCCAGCAGCCCAAAGGGGCCGGGTAAGGGGGACAATGAGCAGTTCTTC.

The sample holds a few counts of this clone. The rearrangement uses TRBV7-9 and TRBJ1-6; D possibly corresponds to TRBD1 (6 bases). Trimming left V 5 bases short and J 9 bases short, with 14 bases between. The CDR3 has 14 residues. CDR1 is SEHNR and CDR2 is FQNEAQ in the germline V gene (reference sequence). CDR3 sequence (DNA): TGTGCCAGCAGCGTGACAGGTGTAGGTTCACCCCTCCACTTT. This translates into CASSVTGVGSPLHF.

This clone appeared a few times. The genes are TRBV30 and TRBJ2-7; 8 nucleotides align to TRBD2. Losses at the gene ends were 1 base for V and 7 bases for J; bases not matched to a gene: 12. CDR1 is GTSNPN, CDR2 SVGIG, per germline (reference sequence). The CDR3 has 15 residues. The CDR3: CAWSGGVAGPVEQYF. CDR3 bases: TGTGCCTGGAGTGGCGGCGTAGCGGGACCGGTGGAGCAGTACTTC.

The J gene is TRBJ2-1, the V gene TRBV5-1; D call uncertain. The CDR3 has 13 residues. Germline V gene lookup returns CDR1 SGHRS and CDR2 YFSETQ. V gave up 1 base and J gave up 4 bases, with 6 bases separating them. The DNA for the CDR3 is TGCGCCAGCAGCTTGTTCGGGTACAATGAGCAGTTCTTC. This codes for CASSLFGYNEQFF.